This TCR beta chain was identified during a study of T cell responses to AZD1222 COVID-19 vaccine. General study points: Sampling captured repertoires only after the peak T cell response. Reportedly, nearly half the spike-specific TCRs target unmutated variant regions. Vaccine-associated CD4 TCRs ranged over spike, dominating at 160-218 and 743-854.

Points on this clone: What it binds is not known.

Method: immunoSEQ multiplex PCR; TCRdb's copy keeps in-frame clones and lacks some. The table shows about 18,000 clones, with 75% to 85% occurring only once. V lost 0 bases and J lost 6, with 6 bases in between. The CDR3 is made up of 12 amino acids. The starting material was peripheral blood, obtained 28 days after the second AZD1222 dose. This clonotype was sampled from an adult who received the AZD1222 COVID-19 vaccine. The V and J genes are TRBV12-3 or TRBV12-4 and TRBJ2-7; TRBD2 is a possible D gene (5 bases). The CDR3 is CASSLAGGEQYF. In DNA form, the CDR3 reads TGTGCCAGCAGTTTAGCTGGAGGCGAGCAGTACTTC.